Here is one T cell receptor beta chain with its context. The target of this receptor is not known. Its ends do not fully match the called genes, so a read error is possible. The library came from the immunoSEQ multiplex PCR assay. The table was pulled from immuneACCESS by TCRdb, which kept in-frame rearrangements only. Such tables lose some clones; where checked, under half of the loss comes from unresolved V genes, and the rest has no known cause. For this sample there are roughly 70,000 clones; over 75% appear just once. The ten biggest clones cover around 30% of the sample. This sample was included in a study of control samples from healthy donors and cancer patients (TCRdb year 2020). Taken from the germline V gene, the CDR1 and CDR2 loops are KGHDR and SFDVKD. The CDR3, cysteine through phenylalanine, is 17 amino acids long. Left in the record is the CDR3 DNA by itself, 51 bases read in frame from the first base.

Sequenced sample: blood. This receptor was identified in a man aged 45-60 years in good health. The chain joins TRBV24-1 to TRBJ1-2, with 7 junctional bases fitting TRBD1. CDR3 sequence: CATSERTGDPPAYSYTF. The bases read TGTGCCACCAGTGAACGCACAGGGGACCCCCCCGCCTATAGCTACACCTTC.